A selection of T cell receptor beta chains follows, all from one sample in a study of technical replicates of blood from a handful of donors. Produced via immunoSEQ multiplex PCR; TCRdb's table is partial and in-frame only. The top ten hold less than 0.4% of the sample, which has tens of thousands of clones, 85% to 95% seen once. Sequenced sample: T cells isolated from PBMCs. The origin of the receptors is a human donor in good health. Both conserved end residues are part of each CDR3. D genes are given only for firm matches. Size is stated for part of the rows, as once, few or many counts, or as a class when the clone is expanded.

J | V | D | size | CDR3 | DNA
TRBJ1-2 | TRBV23-1 | - | - | CASSQDRAYGYTF | TGCGCCAGCAGCCAGGACAGAGCCTATGGCTACACCTTC
TRBJ1-3 | TRBV7-9 | TRBD1 | - | CASSPGTVNLYSGNTIYF | TGTGCCAGCAGCCCCGGGACAGTAAACTTATACTCTGGAAACACCATATATTTT
TRBJ1-5 | TRBV30 | - | - | CAWSDSSNQPQHF | TGTGCCTGGAGCGACAGTAGCAATCAGCCCCAGCATTTT
TRBJ2-7 | TRBV7-2 | - | - | CASSSQELLPYEQYF | TGTGCCAGCAGCTCCCAAGAGCTACTCCCCTACGAGCAGTACTTC
TRBJ2-5 | TRBV6-5 | - | - | CASSSTGETQYF | TGTGCCAGCAGTTCGACCGGGGAGACCCAGTACTTC
TRBJ1-2 | TRBV14 | TRBD1 | - | CASSAGTAIYGYTF | TGTGCCAGCAGCGCTGGGACAGCCATCTATGGCTACACCTTC
TRBJ1-2 | TRBV29-1 | - | once | CSVEGQGSGYTF | TGCAGCGTTGAAGGGCAGGGGAGCGGCTACACCTTC
TRBJ2-7 | TRBV7-2 | - | - | CASSLVGDFLEQYF | TGTGCCAGCAGCCTCGTAGGTGACTTTCTCGAGCAGTACTTC
TRBJ2-1 | TRBV4-1 | TRBD2 | - | CASSQGPAGGPYEQFF | TGCGCCAGCAGCCAAGGGCCGGCGGGAGGGCCTTACGAGCAGTTCTTC
TRBJ2-7 | TRBV6-1 | - | - | CASRPSEVGEQYF | TGTGCCAGCAGGCCGTCCGAGGTTGGCGAGCAGTACTTC
TRBJ1-5 | TRBV18 | TRBD1 | once | CASSPPGQGGTNQPQHF | TGTGCCAGCTCACCTCCGGGACAGGGGGGAACGAATCAGCCCCAGCATTTT
TRBJ1-3 | TRBV28 | - | - | CASSSYRDSGNTIYF | TGTGCCAGCAGTTCCTACAGAGACTCTGGAAACACCATATATTTT
TRBJ1-1 | TRBV6-5 | - | - | CASSQGTEAFF | TGTGCCAGCAGCCAGGGCACTGAAGCTTTCTTT
TRBJ2-7 | TRBV5-1 | TRBD1 | - | CASSLEGQDYEQYF | TGCGCCAGCAGCTTGGAGGGACAGGACTACGAGCAGTACTTC
TRBJ2-1 | TRBV2 | - | - | CASSWSQNEQFF | TGTGCCAGCAGTTGGAGTCAGAATGAGCAGTTCTTC
TRBJ1-4 | TRBV11-2 | - | - | CASSLGQELFF | TGTGCCAGCAGCTTAGGACAAGAACTGTTTTTT
TRBJ1-2 | TRBV19 | TRBD1 | - | CASSVQGSTDYGYTF | TGTGCCAGTAGTGTACAGGGGTCGACAGACTATGGCTACACCTTC
TRBJ2-7 | TRBV10-1 | TRBD2 | - | CASSESIGGAYEQYF | TGCGCCAGCAGTGAGTCGATTGGGGGGGCCTACGAGCAGTACTTC
TRBJ1-3 | TRBV25-1 | - | - | CASSDYGESSGNTIYF | TGTGCCAGCAGTGACTACGGGGAGAGCTCTGGAAACACCATATATTTT
TRBJ2-7 | TRBV19 | - | once | CASSNPSSRHSYEQYF | TGTGCCAGTAGTAATCCATCTTCTCGACACTCCTACGAGCAGTACTTC
TRBJ2-7 | TRBV28 | - | - | CASSPRGSYEQYF | TGTGCCAGCAGTCCCCGGGGCTCCTACGAGCAGTACTTC